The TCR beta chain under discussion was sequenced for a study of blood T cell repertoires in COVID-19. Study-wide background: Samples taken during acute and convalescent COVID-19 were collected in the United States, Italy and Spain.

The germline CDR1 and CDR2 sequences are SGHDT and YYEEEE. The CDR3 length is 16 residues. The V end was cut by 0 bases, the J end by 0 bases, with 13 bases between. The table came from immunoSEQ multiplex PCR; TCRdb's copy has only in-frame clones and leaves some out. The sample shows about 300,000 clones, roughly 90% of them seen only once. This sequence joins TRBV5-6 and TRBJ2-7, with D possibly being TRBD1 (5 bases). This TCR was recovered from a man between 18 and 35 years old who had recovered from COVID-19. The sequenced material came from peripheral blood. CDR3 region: CASSLGGPGTSYEQYF. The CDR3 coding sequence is TGTGCCAGCAGCTTGGGGGGCCCGGGCACCTCCTACGAGCAGTACTTC. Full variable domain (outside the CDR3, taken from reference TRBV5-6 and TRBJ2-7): DAGVTQSPTHLIKTRGQQVTLRCSPKSGHDTVSWYQQALGQGPQFIFQYYEEEERQRGNFPDRFSGHQFPNYSSELNVNALLLGDSALYLCASSLGGPGTSYEQYFGPGTRLTVT.